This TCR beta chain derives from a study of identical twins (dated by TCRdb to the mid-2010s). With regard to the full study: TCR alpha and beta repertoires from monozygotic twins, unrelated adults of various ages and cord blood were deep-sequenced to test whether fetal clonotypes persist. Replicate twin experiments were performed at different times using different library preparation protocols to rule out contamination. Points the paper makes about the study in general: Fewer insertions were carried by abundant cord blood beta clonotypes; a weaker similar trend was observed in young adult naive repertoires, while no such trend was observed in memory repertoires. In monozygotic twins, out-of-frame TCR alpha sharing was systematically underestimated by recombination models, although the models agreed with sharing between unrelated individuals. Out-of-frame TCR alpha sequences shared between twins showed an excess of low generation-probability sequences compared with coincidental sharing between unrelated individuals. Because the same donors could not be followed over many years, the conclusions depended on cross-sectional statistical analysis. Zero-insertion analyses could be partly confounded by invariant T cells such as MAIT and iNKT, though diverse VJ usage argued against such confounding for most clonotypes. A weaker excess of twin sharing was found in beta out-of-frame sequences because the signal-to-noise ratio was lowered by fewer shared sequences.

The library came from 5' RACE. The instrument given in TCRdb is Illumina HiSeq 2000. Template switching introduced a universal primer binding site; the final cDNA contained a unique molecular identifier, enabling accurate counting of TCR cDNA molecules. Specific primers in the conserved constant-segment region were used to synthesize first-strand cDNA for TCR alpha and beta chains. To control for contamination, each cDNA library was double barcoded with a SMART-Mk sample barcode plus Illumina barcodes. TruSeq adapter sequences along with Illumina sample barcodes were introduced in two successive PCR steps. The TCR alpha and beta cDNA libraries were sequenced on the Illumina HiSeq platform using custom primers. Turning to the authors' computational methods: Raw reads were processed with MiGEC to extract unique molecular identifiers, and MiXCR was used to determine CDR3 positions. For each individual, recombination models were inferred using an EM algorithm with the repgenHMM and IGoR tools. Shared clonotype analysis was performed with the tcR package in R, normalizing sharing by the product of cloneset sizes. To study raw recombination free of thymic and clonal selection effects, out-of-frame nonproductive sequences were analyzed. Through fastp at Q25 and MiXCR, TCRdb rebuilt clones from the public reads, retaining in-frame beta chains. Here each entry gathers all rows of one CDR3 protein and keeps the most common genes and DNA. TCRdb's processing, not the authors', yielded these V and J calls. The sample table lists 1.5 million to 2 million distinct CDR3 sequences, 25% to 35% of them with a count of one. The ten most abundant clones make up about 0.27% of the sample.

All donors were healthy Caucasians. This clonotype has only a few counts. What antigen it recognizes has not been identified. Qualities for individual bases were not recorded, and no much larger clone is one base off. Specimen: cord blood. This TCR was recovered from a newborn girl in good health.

The nucleotide sequence is TGTGCCATCAGTGAGCCGTCAGAGCAGGGGAGAGATACGCAGTATTTT. Its translation is CAISEPSEQGRDTQYF. Here the chain combines TRBV10-3 and TRBJ2-3; the D segment could be TRBD1, given 6 matching bases. The CDR3 covers 16 residues, taking in both the cysteine and the phenylalanine. Left in the record is the CDR3 DNA by itself, 48 bases read in frame from the first base. For CDR1 and CDR2, the germline V gene lists ENHRY and SYGVKD. V is pared back by 2 bases and J by 5 bases, with 17 bases lying between the germline termini.